The present T cell receptor (beta chain) was sequenced within a study of blood T cell repertoires in COVID-19. Across the whole study: The United States, Italy and Spain were the sources of the acute and convalescent COVID-19 samples.

Original data processing: Amplification of reference gene primers provided the estimated nucleated cell counts. Generated by immunoSEQ multiplex PCR, the TCRdb table keeps only in-frame clones and is missing some. V, J and clone size derive from that table, while D and trimming were established from the DNA sequence. The sample carries 170,000 or so clones, roughly nine tenths recorded once. Trimming removed 7 bases from V and 1 base from J, with 13 bases in between. Germline V gene lookup returns CDR1 GTSNPN and CDR2 SVGIG (reference sequence). This CDR3 region has 13 residues. The sequence was collected from a man in his late teens or twenties who had recovered from COVID-19. V gene TRBV30 combines with J gene TRBJ1-1; possible D gene TRBD1, 6 bases. Source material: peripheral blood. The CDR3 sequence: CAFVQGRNTEAFF. The CDR3 DNA reads TGTGCCTTCGTACAGGGAAGGAACACTGAAGCTTTCTTT.